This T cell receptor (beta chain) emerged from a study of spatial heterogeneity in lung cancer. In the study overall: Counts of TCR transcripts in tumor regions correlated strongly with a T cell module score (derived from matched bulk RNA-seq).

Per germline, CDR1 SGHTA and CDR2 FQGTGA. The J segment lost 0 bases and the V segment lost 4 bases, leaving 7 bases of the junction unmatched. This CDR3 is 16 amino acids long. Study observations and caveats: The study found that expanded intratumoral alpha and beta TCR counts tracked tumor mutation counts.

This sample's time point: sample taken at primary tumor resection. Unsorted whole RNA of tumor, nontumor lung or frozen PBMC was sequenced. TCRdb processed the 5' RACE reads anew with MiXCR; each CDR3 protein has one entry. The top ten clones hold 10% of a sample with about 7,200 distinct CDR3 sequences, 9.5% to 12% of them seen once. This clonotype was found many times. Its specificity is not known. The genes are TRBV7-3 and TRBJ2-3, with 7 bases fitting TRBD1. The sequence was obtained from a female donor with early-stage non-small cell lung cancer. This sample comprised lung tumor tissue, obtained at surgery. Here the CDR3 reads CASSSTGQWSTDTQYF. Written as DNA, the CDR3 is TGTGCCAGCAGCTCTACGGGACAGTGGAGCACAGATACGCAGTATTTT.